Presented here are 2 T cell receptor beta chains from one specimen sequenced in a study of T cell repertoires in cytomegalovirus infection. These TCRs are of unknown antigen specificity. TCRdb analysed the reads with MiXCR anew, one entry per CDR3 protein. Of 830,000 or so distinct CDR3 sequences in the sample, approximately 32% were seen once. This specimen was cultured CD8+ T cells from PBMCs, taken from culture after CMV antigen stimulation. The source is a human donor in good health (CMV status not recorded). Some clones in this sample may be carry-over from other donors' samples.

This clonotype was seen only a few times. The rearrangement uses TRBV5-4 and TRBJ1-1, with 7 bases matching TRBD1. The V gene's germline CDR1 is SGHNT and CDR2 YYREEE (reference sequence). With 4 bases clipped from V and 3 bases from J, the junction kept 24 bases outside the gene matches. This CDR3 has 20 residues. CDR3 region: CASSLPPFSQGQPGDTEAFF. In DNA, the CDR3 is TGTGCCAGCAGCCTGCCCCCCTTCTCACAGGGGCAACCTGGGGACACTGAAGCTTTCTTT. The entire variable domain, with the rest obtained from reference TRBV5-4 and TRBJ1-1, is as follows: ETGVTQSPTHLIKTRGQQVTLRCSSQSGHNTVSWYQQALGQGPQFIFQYYREEENGRGNFPPRFSGLQFPNYSSELNVNALELDDSALYLCASSLPPFSQGQPGDTEAFFGQGTRLTVV.

In its sample, this clonotype was seen a few times. This sequence joins TRBV15 and TRBJ1-3, with TRBD1 as a possible D gene (5 bases). Trimming pared 2 bases from V and 0 bases from J, leaving 14 bases between. CDR1 and CDR2 from the germline V gene are LNHNV and YYDKDF (reference sequence). The CDR3 totals 17 residues. CDR3 in DNA: TGTGCCACCAGCAGATTAAAGGGGCTGAGCTCTGGAAACACCATATATTTT. Residues: CATSRLKGLSSGNTIYF.